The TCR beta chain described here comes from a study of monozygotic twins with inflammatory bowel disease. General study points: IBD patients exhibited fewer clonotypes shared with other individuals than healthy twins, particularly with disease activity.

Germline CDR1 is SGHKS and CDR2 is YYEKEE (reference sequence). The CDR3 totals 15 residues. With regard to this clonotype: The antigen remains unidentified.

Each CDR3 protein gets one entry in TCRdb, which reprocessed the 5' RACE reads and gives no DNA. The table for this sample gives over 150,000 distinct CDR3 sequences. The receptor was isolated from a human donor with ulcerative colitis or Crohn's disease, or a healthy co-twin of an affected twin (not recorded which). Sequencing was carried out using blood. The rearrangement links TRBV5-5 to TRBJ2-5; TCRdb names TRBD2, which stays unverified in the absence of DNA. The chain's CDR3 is CASSLAGLAGVTQYF.